What follows is one TCR beta chain and its context. The CDR3 runs to 13 residues. Trimming removed 3 bases from V and 10 bases from J; junction bases left unmatched: 4. The germline V gene has CDR1 DFQATT and CDR2 SNEGSKA (reference sequence). The sample comes from a study of CD8 T cells in Susac syndrome. The RNA input was about 0.5 to 1 ug, and it was reverse transcribed with random hexamers. Each CDR3 protein is one row after TCRdb ran MiXCR on the immunoSEQ multiplex PCR reads. Among 150,000 to 200,000 distinct CDR3 sequences listed, about 95% were seen once. Sequenced input: CD4+ T cells from PBMCs. This chain connects TRBV20-1 to TRBJ1-6; TRBD1 aligns across 9 bases. The TCR was taken from a human donor in good health. The CDR3 nucleotides read TGCAGTGCTAGGCAGGACAGGGGCTCACCCCTCCACTTT. Translation: CSARQDRGSPLHF.